This T cell receptor beta chain is from a study of early T cells in non-severe SARS-CoV-2 infection. Study-wide background: The chains were unpaired, and the sequenced material was bulk RNA from unsorted whole blood.

In its sample, this clonotype was seen many times. Its antigen is not known. Individual cDNA molecules received unique molecular identifiers. TCRdb used MiXCR to reprocess the 5' RACE reads, holding one entry per CDR3 protein. The sample holds about 54,000 distinct CDR3 sequences, under 7.5% seen once. The V end lost 7 bases, the J end lost 5 bases, and 16 bases lay between the germline ends. The CDR3 spans 13 residues. From germline, CDR1 is SGDLS and CDR2 YYNGEE. Study-wide points: Database matching using VDJdb favored anti-spike CD8 responses, with private and CD4 specificities left missing.

The input for sequencing was whole blood, taken at baseline. This chain connects TRBV9 to TRBJ2-7; a possible D gene is TRBD2 (6 bases). This TCR came from an adult who was a healthcare worker with PCR-confirmed SARS-CoV-2 infection or an uninfected control (not recorded which). This chain's CDR3 is CASGGTYPHEQYF. The CDR3 coding sequence is TGTGCCAGCGGGGGGACCTACCCCCACGAGCAGTACTTC.